A selection of T cell receptor beta chains follows, all from one sample in a study of response to subunit inactivated influenza vaccine. MiXCR, run by TCRdb on the RT-PCR reads, gives a single entry per CDR3 protein. The repertoire consists of approximately 490,000 distinct CDR3 sequences, with 6% to 9% occurring once and the leading ten covering over 10%. The sample consisted of PBMCs from blood, taken roughly 24 months after vaccination. These receptors originate from a man between 50 and 69 years old who received an inactivated influenza vaccine. Both conserved end residues are part of each CDR3. Fields, in order: V gene, clone size, D gene, J gene, CDR3 DNA, CDR3 protein. A D gene is named only where the DNA matches it firmly. Clone size appears in some rows only: once, few, many, or a class for an expanded clone.

TRBV5-5	few	NA	TRBJ1-1	TGTGCCAGCAGCTGGGTCAGTACTGAAGCTTTCTTT	CASSWVSTEAFF
TRBV21-1	few	NA	TRBJ2-7	TGTGCCAGCACCTGGACTCCCCCCTACGAGCAGTACTTC	CASTWTPPYEQYF
TRBV4-3	few	TRBD2	TRBJ2-1	TGCGCCAGCAGCCAACTAGCGGGAGGGCCCCATGAGCAGTTCTTC	CASSQLAGGPHEQFF
TRBV20-1	NA	NA	TRBJ1-4	TGCAGTGCCCCAAGGCGTAATGAAAAACTGTTTTTT	CSAPRRNEKLFF
TRBV5-1	many	NA	TRBJ2-3	TGCGCCAGCAGCAAGGGCCAGACTAGCACAGATACGCAGTATTTT	CASSKGQTSTDTQYF
TRBV7-7	many	NA	TRBJ1-1	TGTGCTAGCAGCTTTAATAGGGACACTGAAGCTTTCTTT	CASSFNRDTEAFF
TRBV5-1	many	NA	TRBJ2-2	TGCGCCAGCAGCCTGGGACACGTGAACACCGGGGAGCTGTTTTTT	CASSLGHVNTGELFF
TRBV7-2	NA	NA	TRBJ2-1	TGTGCCAGCAGGACAGTAAATGAGCAGTTCTTC	CASRTVNEQFF
TRBV20-1	many	TRBD2	TRBJ2-1	TGCAGTGCTAGAACCGGGGTGGCGGGGGTGTACAATGAGCAGTTCTTC	CSARTGVAGVYNEQFF
TRBV6-5	many	NA	TRBJ1-2	TGTGCCAGCAGTTATTCCCAGGAGGTAGTTCTTGGCTACACCTTC	CASSYSQEVVLGYTF
TRBV6-5	few	NA	TRBJ2-7	TGTGCCAGCAGTTACACAGAATCCTACGAGCAGTACTTC	CASSYTESYEQYF
TRBV20-1	many	NA	TRBJ2-5	TGCAGTGCAACCGGACCGGCGGAGACCCAGTACTTC	CSATGPAETQYF
TRBV20-1	NA	TRBD1	TRBJ1-1	TGCAGTGCTACGAATCTACAGGGGGCGAATACTGAAGCTTTCTTT	CSATNLQGANTEAFF
TRBV4-1	few	NA	TRBJ1-3	TGCGCCAGCAGCCGTTACACGGGGGCCTCTGGAAACACCATATATTTT	CASSRYTGASGNTIYF
TRBV7-2	many	NA	TRBJ2-1	TGTGCCAGCAGCTTAGATGCAGGGTCGGGCTACAATGAGCAGTTCTTC	CASSLDAGSGYNEQFF
TRBV4-2	many	TRBD2	TRBJ2-1	TGTGCCAGCAGCCAAGATCCCCCTAGCGGGGGGGCCAATGAGCAGTTCTTC	CASSQDPPSGGANEQFF